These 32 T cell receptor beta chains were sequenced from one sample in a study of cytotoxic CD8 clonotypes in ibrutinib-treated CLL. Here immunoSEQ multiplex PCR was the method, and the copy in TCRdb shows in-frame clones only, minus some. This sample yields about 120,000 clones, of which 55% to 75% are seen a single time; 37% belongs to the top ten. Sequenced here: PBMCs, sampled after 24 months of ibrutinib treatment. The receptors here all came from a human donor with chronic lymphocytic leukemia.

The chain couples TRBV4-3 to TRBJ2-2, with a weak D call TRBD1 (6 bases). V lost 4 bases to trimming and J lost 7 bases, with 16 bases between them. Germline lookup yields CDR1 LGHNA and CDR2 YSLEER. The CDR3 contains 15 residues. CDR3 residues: CASSPQGRQGGELFF. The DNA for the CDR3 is TGCGCCAGCAGCCCCCAGGGGCGGCAAGGCGGGGAGCTGTTTTTT.

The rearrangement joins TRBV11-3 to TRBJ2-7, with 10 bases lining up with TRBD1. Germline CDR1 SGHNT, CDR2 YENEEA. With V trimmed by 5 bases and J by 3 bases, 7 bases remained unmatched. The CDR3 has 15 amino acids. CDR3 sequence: CASSKPGQGIYEQYF. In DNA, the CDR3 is TGTGCCAGCAGCAAACCGGGACAGGGGATCTACGAGCAGTACTTC.

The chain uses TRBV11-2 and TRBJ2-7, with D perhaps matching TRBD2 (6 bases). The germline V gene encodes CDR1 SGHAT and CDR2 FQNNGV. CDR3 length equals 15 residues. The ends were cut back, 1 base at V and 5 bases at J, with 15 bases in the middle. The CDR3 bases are TGTGCCAGCAGCTTAGGCTTAGCGGTTGGCCACGAGCAGTACTTC. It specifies CASSLGLAVGHEQYF.

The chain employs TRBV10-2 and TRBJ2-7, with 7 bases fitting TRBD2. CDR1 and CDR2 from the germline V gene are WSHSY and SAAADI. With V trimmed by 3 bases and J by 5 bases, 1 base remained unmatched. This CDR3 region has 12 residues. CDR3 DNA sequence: TGCGCCAGCAGTGATCGGGGGGACGAGCAGTACTTC. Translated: CASSDRGDEQYF.

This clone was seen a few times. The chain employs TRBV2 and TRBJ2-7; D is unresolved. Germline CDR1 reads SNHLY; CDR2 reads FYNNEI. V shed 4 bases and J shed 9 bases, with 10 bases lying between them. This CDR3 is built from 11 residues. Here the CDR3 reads CASSAPQRQYF. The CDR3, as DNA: TGTGCCAGCAGTGCCCCCCAACGGCAGTACTTC.

The CDR3 spells CASSDRGREKLFF. Here the CDR3 DNA reads TGTGCCAGCAGTGACAGGGGGCGTGAAAAACTGTTTTTT. The rearrangement uses TRBV2 and TRBJ1-4; 8 bases align to TRBD1. The CDR3 has 13 amino acids. Germline CDR1 is SNHLY and CDR2 is FYNNEI. Trimming removed 3 bases from V and 7 bases from J; junction bases left unmatched: 1.

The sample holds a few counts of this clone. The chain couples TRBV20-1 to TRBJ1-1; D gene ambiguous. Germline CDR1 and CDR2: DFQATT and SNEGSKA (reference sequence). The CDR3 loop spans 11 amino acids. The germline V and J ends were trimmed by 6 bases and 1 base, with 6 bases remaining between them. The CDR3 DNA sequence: TGCAGTGCCCGCCAGAACACTGAAGCTTTCTTT. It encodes CSARQNTEAFF.

The DNA of the CDR3 is TGTGCCAGCAGCTTAGGGTCAACCGGGACAGGGTACGAGCAGTACTTC. As protein: CASSLGSTGTGYEQYF. This chain connects TRBV11-3 to TRBJ2-7; 9 nucleotides agree with TRBD1. Germline CDR1 is SGHNT and CDR2 is YENEEA. The CDR3 is 16 amino acids. J was trimmed by 4 bases and V by 1 base; bases with no gene match: 8.

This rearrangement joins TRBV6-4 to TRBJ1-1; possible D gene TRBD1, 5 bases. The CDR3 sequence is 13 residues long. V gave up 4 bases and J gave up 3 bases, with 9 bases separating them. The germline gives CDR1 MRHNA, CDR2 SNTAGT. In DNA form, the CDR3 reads TGTGCCAGCAGTGCGACAGACTACACTGAAGCTTTCTTT. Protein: CASSATDYTEAFF.

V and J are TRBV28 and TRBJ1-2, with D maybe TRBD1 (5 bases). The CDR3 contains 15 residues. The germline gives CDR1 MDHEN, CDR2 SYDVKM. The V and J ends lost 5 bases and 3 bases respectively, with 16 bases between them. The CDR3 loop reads CASSPPAGGYYGYTF. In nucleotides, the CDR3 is TGTGCCAGCAGTCCCCCCGCGGGGGGGTACTATGGCTACACCTTC.

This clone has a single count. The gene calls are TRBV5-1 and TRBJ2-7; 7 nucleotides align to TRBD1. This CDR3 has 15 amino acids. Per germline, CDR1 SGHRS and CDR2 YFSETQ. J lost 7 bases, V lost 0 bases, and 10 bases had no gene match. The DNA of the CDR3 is TGCGCCAGCAGCTTGGCCAACTGGGGGACAGAAGAGCAGTACTTC. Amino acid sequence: CASSLANWGTEEQYF.

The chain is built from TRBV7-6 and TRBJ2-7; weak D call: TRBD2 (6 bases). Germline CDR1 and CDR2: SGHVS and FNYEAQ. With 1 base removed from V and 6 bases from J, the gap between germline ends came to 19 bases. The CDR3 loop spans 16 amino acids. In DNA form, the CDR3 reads TGTGCCAGCAGCTTAGTCGTGGCGGCGGTGGAGGGCGAGCAGTACTTC. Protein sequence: CASSLVVAAVEGEQYF. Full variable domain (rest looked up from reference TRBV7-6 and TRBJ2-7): GAGVSQSPRYKVTKRGQDVALRCDPISGHVSLYWYRQALGQGPEFLTYFNYEAQQDKSGLPNDRFSAERPEGSISTLTIQRTEQRDSAMYRCASSLVVAAVEGEQYFGPGTRLTVT.

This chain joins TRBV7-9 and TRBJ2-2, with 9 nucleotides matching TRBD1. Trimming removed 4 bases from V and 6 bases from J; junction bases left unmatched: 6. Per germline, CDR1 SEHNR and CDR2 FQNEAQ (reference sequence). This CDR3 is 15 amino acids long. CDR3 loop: CASSWGDRDAGELFF. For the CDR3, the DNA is TGTGCCAGCAGCTGGGGGGACAGGGACGCCGGGGAGCTGTTTTTT.

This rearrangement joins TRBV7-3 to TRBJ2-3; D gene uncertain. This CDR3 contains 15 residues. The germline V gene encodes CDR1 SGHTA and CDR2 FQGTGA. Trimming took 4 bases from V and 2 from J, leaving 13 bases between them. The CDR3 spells CASSSPSRFTDTQYF. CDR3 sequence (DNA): TGTGCCAGCAGCTCGCCTAGTCGTTTCACAGATACGCAGTATTTT. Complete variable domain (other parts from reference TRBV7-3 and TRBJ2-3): GAGVSQTPSNKVTEKGKYVELRCDPISGHTALYWYRQSLGQGPEFLIYFQGTGAADDSGLPNDRFFAVRPEGSVSTLKIQRTERGDSAVYLCASSSPSRFTDTQYFGPGTRLTVL.

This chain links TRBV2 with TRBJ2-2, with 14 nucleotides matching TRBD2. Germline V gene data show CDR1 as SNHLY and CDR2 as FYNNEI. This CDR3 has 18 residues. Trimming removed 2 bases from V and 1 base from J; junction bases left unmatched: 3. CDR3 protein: CASSERTSGGRNTGELFF. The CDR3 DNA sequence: TGTGCCAGCAGTGAACGGACTAGCGGGGGGCGGAACACCGGGGAGCTGTTTTTT.

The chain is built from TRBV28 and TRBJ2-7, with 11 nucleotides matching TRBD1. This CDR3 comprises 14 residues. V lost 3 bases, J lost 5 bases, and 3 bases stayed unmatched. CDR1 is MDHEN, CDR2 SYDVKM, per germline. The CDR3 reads CASSLGQGGNEQYF. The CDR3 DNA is TGTGCCAGCAGTTTGGGACAGGGGGGAAACGAGCAGTACTTC.

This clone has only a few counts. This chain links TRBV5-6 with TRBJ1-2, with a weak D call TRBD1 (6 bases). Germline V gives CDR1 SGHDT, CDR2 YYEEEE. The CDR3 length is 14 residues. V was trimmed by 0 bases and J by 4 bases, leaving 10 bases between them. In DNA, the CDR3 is TGTGCCAGCAGCTTGGTGCAGGGGACCTATGGCTACACCTTC. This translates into CASSLVQGTYGYTF.

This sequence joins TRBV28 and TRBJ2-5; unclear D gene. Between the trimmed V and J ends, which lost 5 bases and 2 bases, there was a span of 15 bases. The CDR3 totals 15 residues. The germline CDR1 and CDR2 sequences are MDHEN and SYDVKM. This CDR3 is CASSLYPWGQETQYF. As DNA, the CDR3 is TGTGCCAGCAGTCTTTATCCTTGGGGACAAGAGACCCAGTACTTC.

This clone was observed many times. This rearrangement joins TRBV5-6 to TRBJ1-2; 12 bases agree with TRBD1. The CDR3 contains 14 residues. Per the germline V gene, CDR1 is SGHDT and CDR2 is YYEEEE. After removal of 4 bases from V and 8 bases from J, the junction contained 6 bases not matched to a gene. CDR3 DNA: TGTGCCAGCAGCCCGGGACAGGGGGCCTGGGGCTACACCTTC. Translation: CASSPGQGAWGYTF.

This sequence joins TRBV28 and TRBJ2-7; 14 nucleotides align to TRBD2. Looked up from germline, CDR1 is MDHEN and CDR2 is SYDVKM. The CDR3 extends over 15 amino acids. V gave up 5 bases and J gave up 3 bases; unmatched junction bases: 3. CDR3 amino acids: CASSRTSGGNYEQYF. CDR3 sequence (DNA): TGTGCCAGCAGTCGGACTAGCGGGGGGAACTACGAGCAGTACTTC.

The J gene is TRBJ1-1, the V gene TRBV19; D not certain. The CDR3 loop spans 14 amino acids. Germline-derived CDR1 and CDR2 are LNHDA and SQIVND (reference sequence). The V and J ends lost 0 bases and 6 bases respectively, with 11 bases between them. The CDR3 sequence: CASSIDGVKAEAFF. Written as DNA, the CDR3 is TGTGCCAGTAGTATAGATGGGGTTAAAGCTGAAGCTTTCTTT. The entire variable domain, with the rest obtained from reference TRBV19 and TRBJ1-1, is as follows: DGGITQSPKYLFRKEGQNVTLSCEQNLNHDAMYWYRQDPGQGLRLIYYSQIVNDFQKGDIAEGYSVSREKKESFPLTVTSAQKNPTAFYLCASSIDGVKAEAFFGQGTRLTVV.

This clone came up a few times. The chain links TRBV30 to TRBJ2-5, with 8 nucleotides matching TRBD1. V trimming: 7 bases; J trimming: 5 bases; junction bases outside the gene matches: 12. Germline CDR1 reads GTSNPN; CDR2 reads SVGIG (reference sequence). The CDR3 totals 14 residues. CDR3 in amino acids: CALIDRGSWETQYF. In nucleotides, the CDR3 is TGTGCCTTGATCGACAGGGGATCATGGGAGACCCAGTACTTC.

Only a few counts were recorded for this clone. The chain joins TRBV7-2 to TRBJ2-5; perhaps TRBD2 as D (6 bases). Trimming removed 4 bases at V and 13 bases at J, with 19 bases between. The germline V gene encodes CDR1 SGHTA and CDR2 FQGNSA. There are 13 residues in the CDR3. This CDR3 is CASSSTRREEGYF. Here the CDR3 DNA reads TGTGCCAGCAGCTCCACGCGAAGGGAGGAGGGGTACTTC.

CDR3 amino acids: CSVEEGLSYTF. DNA of the CDR3: TGCAGCGTTGAGGAGGGTTTGAGCTACACCTTC. V usage is TRBV29-1 and J usage is TRBJ1-2; no reliable D call. The CDR3 totals 11 residues. Trimming removed 3 bases from V and 9 bases from J, with 11 bases in between. Germline V gene data show CDR1 as SQVTM and CDR2 as ANQGSEA. The full variable domain, completed using reference TRBV29-1 and TRBJ1-2, is SAVISQKPSRDICQRGTSLTIQCQVDSQVTMMFWYRQQPGQSLTLIATANQGSEATYESGFVIDKFPISRPNLTFSTLTVSNMSPEDSSIYLCSVEEGLSYTFGSGTRLTVV.

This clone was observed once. This chain's CDR3 is CSVGQGANTQYF. The CDR3, as DNA: TGCAGCGTTGGACAGGGGGCTAATACGCAGTATTTT. The V gene is TRBV29-1, the J gene TRBJ2-3, with 10 nucleotides matching TRBD1. Per the germline V gene, CDR1 is SQVTM and CDR2 is ANQGSEA. The CDR3 is 12 residues long. J was trimmed by 7 bases and V by 4 bases; bases with no gene match: 2.

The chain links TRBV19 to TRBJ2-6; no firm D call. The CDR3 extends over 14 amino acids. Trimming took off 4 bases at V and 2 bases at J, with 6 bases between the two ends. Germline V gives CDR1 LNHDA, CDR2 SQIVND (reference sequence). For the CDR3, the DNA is TGTGCCAGTAGTAACGCCCCTGGGGCCAACGTCCTGACTTTC. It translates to CASSNAPGANVLTF.

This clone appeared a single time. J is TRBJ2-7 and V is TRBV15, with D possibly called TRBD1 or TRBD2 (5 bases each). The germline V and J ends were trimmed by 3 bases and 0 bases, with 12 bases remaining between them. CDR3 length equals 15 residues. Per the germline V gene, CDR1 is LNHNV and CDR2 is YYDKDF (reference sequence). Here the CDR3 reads CATSRVVGGSYEQYF. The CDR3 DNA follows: TGTGCCACCAGCAGGGTGGTTGGGGGCTCCTACGAGCAGTACTTC.

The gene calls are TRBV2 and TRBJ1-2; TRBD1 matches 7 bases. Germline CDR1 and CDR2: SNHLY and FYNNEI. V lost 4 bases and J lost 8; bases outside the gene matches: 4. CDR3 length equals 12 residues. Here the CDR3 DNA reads TGTGCCAGCAGTGCACAGGGGTACGGCTACACCTTC. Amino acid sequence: CASSAQGYGYTF.

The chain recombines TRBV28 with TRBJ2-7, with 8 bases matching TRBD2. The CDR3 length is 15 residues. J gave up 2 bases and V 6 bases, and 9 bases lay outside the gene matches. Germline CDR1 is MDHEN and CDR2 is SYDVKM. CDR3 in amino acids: CASRFRGGAPYEQYF. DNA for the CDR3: TGTGCCAGCAGGTTCCGGGGGGGAGCTCCCTACGAGCAGTACTTC.

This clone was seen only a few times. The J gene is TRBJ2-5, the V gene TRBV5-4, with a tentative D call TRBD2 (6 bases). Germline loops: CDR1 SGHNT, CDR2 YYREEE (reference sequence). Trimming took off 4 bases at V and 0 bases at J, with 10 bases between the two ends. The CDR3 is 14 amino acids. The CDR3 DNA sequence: TGTGCCAGCAGCCCGGGACTGGACCAAGAGACCCAGTACTTC. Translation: CASSPGLDQETQYF.

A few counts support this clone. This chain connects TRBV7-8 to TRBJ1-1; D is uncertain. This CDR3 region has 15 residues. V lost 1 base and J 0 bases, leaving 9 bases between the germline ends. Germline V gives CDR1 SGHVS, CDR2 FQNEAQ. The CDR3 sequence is CASSLDSVMNTEAFF. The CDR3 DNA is TGTGCCAGCAGCTTAGACTCAGTCATGAACACTGAAGCTTTCTTT.

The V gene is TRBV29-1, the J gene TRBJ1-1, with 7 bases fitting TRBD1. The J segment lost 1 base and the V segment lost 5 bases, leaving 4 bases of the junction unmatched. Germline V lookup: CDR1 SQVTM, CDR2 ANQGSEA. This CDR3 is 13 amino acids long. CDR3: CSVQGGSNTEAFF. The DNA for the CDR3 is TGCAGCGTTCAGGGGGGCTCGAACACTGAAGCTTTCTTT.